The 11 T cell receptor beta chains in this list originate from one sample, sequenced in a study of T cells in Graves' hyperthyroidism and ophthalmopathy. Amplification of TCR beta CDR3 regions used RNA as the template. The TCR CDR3 first-round RT-PCR relied on the HTBI primer set. TCRdb passed the multiplex PCR reads through MiXCR, listing each CDR3 protein once. The sample records approximately 430,000 distinct CDR3 sequences, 15% to 17% being singletons. Sequenced: blood. The receptors stem from a woman aged 18-29 years with Graves' hyperthyroidism.

This clonotype was found many times. This sequence joins TRBV11-2 and TRBJ1-2; D remains unclear. Trimming stripped 5 bases from V and 8 bases from J, with 18 bases between. Germline CDR1 reads SGHAT; CDR2 reads FQNNGV. This CDR3 is built from 14 residues. The CDR3 DNA is TGTGCCAGCAGCCGGATGTCCATGATGGGAGGCTACACCTTC. Translated: CASSRMSMMGGYTF.

V usage is TRBV19 and J usage is TRBJ2-1, with 9 bases identical to TRBD2. The CDR3 runs to 15 residues. Germline V gene lookup returns CDR1 LNHDA and CDR2 SQIVND (reference sequence). V was pared by 4 bases and J by 2 bases, with 3 bases of the junction left unmatched. CDR3: CASSTSGGTYNEQFF. In nucleotides, the CDR3 is TGTGCCAGTAGTACAAGCGGGGGGACCTACAATGAGCAGTTCTTC. Together with reference TRBV19 and TRBJ2-1, the CDR3 gives the full variable domain: DGGITQSPKYLFRKEGQNVTLSCEQNLNHDAMYWYRQDPGQGLRLIYYSQIVNDFQKGDIAEGYSVSREKKESFPLTVTSAQKNPTAFYLCASSTSGGTYNEQFFGPGTRLTVL.

This clonotype was counted only a few times. The chain recombines TRBV12-3 or TRBV12-4 with TRBJ1-2; D not certain. Trimming cost V 1 base and J 7 bases, with 7 bases left between them. The CDR3 runs 12 residues. The CDR3 nucleotides are TGTGCCAGCAGTTTAGGCCAGTTTGGCTACACCTTC. This codes for CASSLGQFGYTF.

This clonotype occurred many times. The chain has TRBV20-1 and TRBJ2-7; D is possibly TRBD1 (6 bases). The CDR3 spans 16 residues. The germline V gene encodes CDR1 DFQATT and CDR2 SNEGSKA (reference sequence). The ends were cut back, 2 bases at V and 4 bases at J, with 21 bases in the middle. The CDR3 region is CSARIRDTPRNYEQYF. CDR3 nucleotides: TGCAGTGCTAGAATCCGGGACACCCCACGGAATTACGAGCAGTACTTC.

This clonotype was picked up many times. This chain links TRBV5-1 with TRBJ1-2, with 12 positions matching TRBD1. This CDR3 comprises 15 residues. The V gene's germline CDR1 is SGHRS and CDR2 YFSETQ. Trimming took 4 bases from V and 8 from J; bases not matched to a gene: 9. CDR3 DNA: TGCGCCAGCAGCCCGCCGGGACAGGGGGCGCGAGGCTACACCTTC. Encoded protein: CASSPPGQGARGYTF. The full variable domain, completed using reference TRBV5-1 and TRBJ1-2, is KAGVTQTPRYLIKTRGQQVTLSCSPISGHRSVSWYQQTPGQGLQFLFEYFSETQRNKGNFPGRFSGRQFSNSRSEMNVSTLELGDSALYLCASSPPGQGARGYTFGSGTRLTVV.

This clonotype was picked up many times. The rearrangement uses TRBV18 and TRBJ2-1; 10 bases are shared with TRBD1. After removal of 3 bases from V and 4 bases from J, the junction contained 3 bases not matched to a gene. The CDR3 has 15 residues. From germline, CDR1 is KGHSH and CDR2 LQKENI. The CDR3 DNA reads as TGTGCCAGCTCACCCGGGACAGGGGTGTACAATGAGCAGTTCTTC. This gives the protein CASSPGTGVYNEQFF.

This clonotype has more than one count but fewer than ten. This sequence joins TRBV6-2 or TRBV6-3 and TRBJ2-2; D perhaps matches TRBD1 (6 bases). In germline, CDR1 is MNHEY, CDR2 SVGEGT. Trimming removed 5 bases at V and 0 bases at J, with 16 bases between. The CDR3 extends over 17 amino acids. The CDR3 region is CASSLPMGAANTGELFF. The DNA of the CDR3 is TGTGCCAGCAGTCTACCCATGGGGGCGGCGAACACCGGGGAGCTGTTTTTT.

The gene calls are TRBV7-9 and TRBJ1-4; 9 positions match TRBD1. The CDR3 loop spans 16 amino acids. Losses at the gene ends were 5 bases for V and 4 bases for J; bases not matched to a gene: 8. Germline V lookup: CDR1 SEHNR, CDR2 FQNEAQ (reference sequence). The CDR3 protein is CASSEYRGQDNEKLFF. Here the CDR3 DNA reads TGTGCCAGCAGCGAATACAGGGGGCAGGATAATGAAAAACTGTTTTTT.

This rearrangement joins TRBV24-1 to TRBJ2-2, with D possibly TRBD2 on 6 matching bases. The CDR3 is 17 amino acids. Germline V lookup: CDR1 KGHDR, CDR2 SFDVKD. Trimming removed 4 bases from V and 4 bases from J, with 18 bases in between. CDR3: CATSDPIRDSATGELFF. Here the CDR3 DNA reads TGTGCCACCAGTGACCCAATCCGGGACTCAGCCACCGGGGAGCTGTTTTTT.

This clonotype was observed at least ten times. The V call is TRBV20-1, the J call TRBJ2-1; D may be TRBD1 or TRBD2 (5 bases each). V lost 6 bases, J lost 1 base, and 13 bases lay in between. This CDR3 has 14 residues. From germline, CDR1 is DFQATT and CDR2 SNEGSKA (reference sequence). The chain's CDR3 is CSASGTPSYNEQFF. The CDR3 nucleotides are TGCAGTGCATCCGGGACCCCATCCTACAATGAGCAGTTCTTC.

This clonotype was counted between two and nine times. The chain couples TRBV19 to TRBJ1-1, with 7 bases matching TRBD1. Germline CDR1 is LNHDA and CDR2 is SQIVND (reference sequence). This CDR3 region has 15 residues. V dropped 5 bases and J dropped 3; count of bases not matched to a gene: 9. CDR3 residues: CASSHRAGGDTEAFF. Here the CDR3 DNA reads TGTGCCAGTAGTCATCGGGCAGGGGGGGACACTGAAGCTTTCTTT.